A selection of T cell receptor beta chains follows, all from one sample in a study of molecular identifiers for immune sequencing clone quantification. Using its own MiXCR run on the PCR reads, TCRdb lists one record per CDR3 protein. The table lists just under 650,000 distinct CDR3 sequences, just under 20% of them singletons. What was sequenced was naive CD8+ T cells from blood, with Jurkat cell RNA spiked in. Receptor source: a human donor in good health. Some libraries in this study had Jurkat cell RNA spiked in. Each CDR3 is given with its conserved first and last residue. D genes are given only for firm matches. Size values are once, few and many counts, or a class for expanded clones, and some rows have none.

clone size: -
V gene: TRBV20-1
D gene: TRBD2
J gene: TRBJ2-4
CDR3 protein: CSARVPGGPTIAKNIQYF
CDR3 DNA: TGCAGTGCTAGAGTCCCGGGAGGGCCGACGATAGCCAAAAACATTCAGTACTTC

clone size: many
V gene: TRBV4-3
D gene: -
J gene: TRBJ1-6
CDR3 protein: CASSQGTSPDAGSPLHF
CDR3 DNA: TGCGCCAGCAGCCAAGGAACGAGCCCGGATGCAGGTTCACCCCTCCACTTT

clone size: -
V gene: TRBV4-1
D gene: -
J gene: TRBJ2-3
CDR3 protein: CASSQEGSHATDTQYF
CDR3 DNA: TGCGCCAGCAGCCAAGAGGGTTCCCATGCAACAGATACGCAGTATTTT

clone size: -
V gene: TRBV7-9
D gene: TRBD2
J gene: TRBJ2-1
CDR3 protein: CASSLGAGGHEQFF
CDR3 DNA: TGTGCCAGCAGCTTGGGAGCGGGGGGGCATGAGCAGTTCTTC

clone size: few
V gene: TRBV3-1
D gene: -
J gene: TRBJ2-3
CDR3 protein: CASSPRLGGGIQDTQYF
CDR3 DNA: TGTGCCAGCAGCCCTCGGTTGGGGGGGGGCATACAAGATACGCAGTATTTT

clone size: many
V gene: TRBV29-1
D gene: -
J gene: TRBJ2-7
CDR3 protein: CSVDDGSSYEQYF
CDR3 DNA: TGCAGCGTTGATGACGGAAGCTCCTACGAGCAGTACTTC

clone size: -
V gene: TRBV7-9
D gene: TRBD2
J gene: TRBJ2-1
CDR3 protein: CASSLASGEGNEQFF
CDR3 DNA: TGTGCCAGCAGCTTAGCGTCGGGGGAGGGGAATGAGCAGTTCTTC

clone size: -
V gene: TRBV2
D gene: TRBD1
J gene: TRBJ2-7
CDR3 protein: CASSDGQGSYEQYF
CDR3 DNA: TGTGCCAGCAGCGATGGACAGGGCTCCTACGAGCAGTACTTC

clone size: -
V gene: TRBV12-3/TRBV12-4
D gene: TRBD1
J gene: TRBJ1-2
CDR3 protein: CASSLGTVTSSYGYTF
CDR3 DNA: TGTGCCAGCAGCCTTGGGACAGTCACTTCCAGCTATGGCTACACCTTC

clone size: many
V gene: TRBV28
D gene: -
J gene: TRBJ1-6
CDR3 protein: CASSLLPGSSPLHF
CDR3 DNA: TGTGCCAGCAGTTTACTCCCAGGGAGTTCACCCCTCCACTTT

clone size: many
V gene: TRBV4-1
D gene: -
J gene: TRBJ1-1
CDR3 protein: CASSQVINLNTEAFF
CDR3 DNA: TGCGCCAGCAGCCAAGTCATTAATCTGAACACTGAAGCTTTCTTT

clone size: many
V gene: TRBV7-9
D gene: -
J gene: TRBJ1-1
CDR3 protein: CASSFSPLAAFF
CDR3 DNA: TGTGCCAGCAGCTTTAGTCCCCTAGCAGCTTTCTTT

clone size: -
V gene: TRBV6-5
D gene: -
J gene: TRBJ1-1
CDR3 protein: CASSPQDGWNTEAFF
CDR3 DNA: TGTGCCAGCAGTCCCCAGGACGGCTGGAACACTGAAGCTTTCTTT

clone size: many
V gene: TRBV11-2
D gene: -
J gene: TRBJ2-2
CDR3 protein: CASSRENTGELFF
CDR3 DNA: TGTGCCAGCAGCCGGGAGAACACCGGGGAGCTGTTTTTT

clone size: many
V gene: TRBV20-1
D gene: TRBD2
J gene: TRBJ2-3
CDR3 protein: CSAIQRGAGTDTQYF
CDR3 DNA: TGCAGTGCCATTCAGCGGGGGGCGGGCACAGATACGCAGTATTTT

clone size: -
V gene: TRBV9
D gene: TRBD2
J gene: TRBJ2-3
CDR3 protein: CASSVERSGGAGDTQYF
CDR3 DNA: TGTGCCAGCAGCGTAGAACGGAGCGGGGGGGCCGGGGATACGCAGTATTTT

clone size: -
V gene: TRBV19
D gene: -
J gene: TRBJ2-1
CDR3 protein: CASSAPLDSSYSLFYNEQFF
CDR3 DNA: TGTGCCAGTAGTGCGCCGTTGGACAGTAGTTACAGTCTTTTCTACAATGAGCAGTTCTTC

clone size: few
V gene: TRBV5-8
D gene: TRBD1
J gene: TRBJ2-7
CDR3 protein: CASSFFPGQGSDEQYF
CDR3 DNA: TGTGCCAGCAGCTTTTTTCCAGGACAGGGGTCGGACGAGCAGTACTTC

clone size: -
V gene: TRBV5-3
D gene: -
J gene: TRBJ2-3
CDR3 protein: CAGSLAVARTDTQYF
CDR3 DNA: TGTGCCGGCAGCTTGGCGGTAGCCCGCACAGATACGCAGTATTTT

clone size: many
V gene: TRBV12-3/TRBV12-4
D gene: -
J gene: TRBJ2-2
CDR3 protein: CASSLPSMNTGELFF
CDR3 DNA: TGTGCCAGCAGTCTGCCCTCGATGAACACCGGGGAGCTGTTTTTT

clone size: -
V gene: TRBV4-2
D gene: -
J gene: TRBJ2-1
CDR3 protein: CASSQEPGLLEQFF
CDR3 DNA: TGTGCCAGCAGCCAAGAACCGGGACTGCTTGAGCAGTTCTTC

clone size: many
V gene: TRBV4-3
D gene: -
J gene: TRBJ2-5
CDR3 protein: CASSQEANLETQYF
CDR3 DNA: TGCGCCAGCAGCCAAGAGGCAAACTTAGAGACCCAGTACTTC

clone size: many
V gene: TRBV7-9
D gene: TRBD2
J gene: TRBJ2-1
CDR3 protein: CASSSVTGTGLAGSRQFF
CDR3 DNA: TGTGCCAGCAGCTCAGTGACAGGGACGGGACTAGCGGGGTCGAGGCAGTTCTTC

clone size: many
V gene: TRBV4-1
D gene: TRBD2
J gene: TRBJ2-7
CDR3 protein: CASSPEESAGVEQYF
CDR3 DNA: TGCGCCAGCAGCCCCGAGGAGTCAGCGGGAGTCGAGCAGTACTTC

clone size: few
V gene: TRBV7-3
D gene: TRBD1
J gene: TRBJ2-7
CDR3 protein: CASSSNGQGSYEQYF
CDR3 DNA: TGTGCCAGCAGTAGCAATGGACAGGGGAGCTACGAGCAGTACTTC

clone size: -
V gene: TRBV19
D gene: TRBD2
J gene: TRBJ2-1
CDR3 protein: CATSGLAGGLYNEQFF
CDR3 DNA: TGTGCCACCAGCGGACTAGCGGGGGGCCTCTACAATGAGCAGTTCTTC

clone size: many
V gene: TRBV4-1
D gene: -
J gene: TRBJ1-6
CDR3 protein: CASSQSYGYNSPLHF
CDR3 DNA: TGCGCCAGCAGCCAATCCTACGGGTATAATTCACCCCTCCACTTT

clone size: -
V gene: TRBV7-6
D gene: -
J gene: TRBJ2-7
CDR3 protein: CASSLEGGQGGEQYF
CDR3 DNA: TGTGCCAGCAGCTTAGAGGGAGGCCAAGGGGGGGAGCAGTACTTC

clone size: -
V gene: TRBV7-8
D gene: -
J gene: TRBJ2-2
CDR3 protein: CASTPEMGAVELFF
CDR3 DNA: TGTGCCAGCACCCCGGAAATGGGCGCCGTGGAGCTGTTTTTT

clone size: few
V gene: TRBV20-1
D gene: TRBD2
J gene: TRBJ2-1
CDR3 protein: CSAKGLAGGLAYNEQFF
CDR3 DNA: TGCAGTGCTAAGGGACTAGCGGGGGGGCTCGCCTACAATGAGCAGTTCTTC

clone size: many
V gene: TRBV19
D gene: -
J gene: TRBJ1-1
CDR3 protein: CASSLAPHGTEAFF
CDR3 DNA: TGTGCCAGTTCCTTAGCCCCCCATGGCACTGAAGCTTTCTTT

clone size: many
V gene: TRBV15
D gene: -
J gene: TRBJ1-5
CDR3 protein: CATSRPARWGDQPQHF
CDR3 DNA: TGTGCCACCAGCAGGCCGGCGAGGTGGGGCGATCAGCCCCAGCATTTT

clone size: -
V gene: TRBV11-2
D gene: -
J gene: TRBJ2-7
CDR3 protein: CASSLDLQAYEQYF
CDR3 DNA: TGTGCCAGCAGCTTAGATTTACAGGCCTACGAGCAGTACTTC

clone size: many
V gene: TRBV20-1
D gene: TRBD2
J gene: TRBJ2-7
CDR3 protein: CSARLAGVYEQYF
CDR3 DNA: TGCAGTGCTCGACTAGCGGGAGTTTACGAGCAGTACTTC

clone size: many
V gene: TRBV7-9
D gene: TRBD1
J gene: TRBJ2-7
CDR3 protein: CASSSPGGKYEQYF
CDR3 DNA: TGTGCCAGCAGCTCCCCAGGGGGCAAGTACGAGCAGTACTTC

clone size: many
V gene: TRBV9
D gene: -
J gene: TRBJ1-1
CDR3 protein: CASSVDGTTVPMNTEAFF
CDR3 DNA: TGTGCCAGCAGCGTAGATGGTACTACCGTCCCTATGAACACTGAAGCTTTCTTT

clone size: -
V gene: TRBV12-3/TRBV12-4
D gene: -
J gene: TRBJ2-5
CDR3 protein: CASSFGWQETQYF
CDR3 DNA: TGTGCCAGCAGTTTTGGGTGGCAAGAGACCCAGTACTTC

clone size: many
V gene: TRBV27
D gene: TRBD1
J gene: TRBJ1-5
CDR3 protein: CASSLGQGGQPQHF
CDR3 DNA: TGTGCCAGCAGCTTGGGGCAGGGGGGACAGCCCCAGCATTTT

clone size: many
V gene: TRBV27
D gene: -
J gene: TRBJ2-1
CDR3 protein: CASARDTYNEQFF
CDR3 DNA: TGTGCCAGCGCCCGAGACACCTACAATGAGCAGTTCTTC

clone size: few
V gene: TRBV4-2
D gene: -
J gene: TRBJ2-5
CDR3 protein: CASSQDRGSYGETQYF
CDR3 DNA: TGTGCCAGCAGCCAAGATCGCGGATCGTATGGGGAGACCCAGTACTTC

clone size: -
V gene: TRBV7-9
D gene: -
J gene: TRBJ2-2
CDR3 protein: CASSAGPPTGELFF
CDR3 DNA: TGTGCCAGCAGCGCGGGACCTCCCACCGGGGAGCTGTTTTTT

clone size: few
V gene: TRBV30
D gene: TRBD1
J gene: TRBJ2-7
CDR3 protein: CAWGEVLGQGLYEQYF
CDR3 DNA: TGTGCCTGGGGTGAGGTTCTGGGACAGGGGCTCTACGAGCAGTACTTC

clone size: many
V gene: TRBV6-5
D gene: -
J gene: TRBJ2-3
CDR3 protein: CASSETSDTQYF
CDR3 DNA: TGTGCCAGCAGCGAAACATCGGATACGCAGTATTTT

clone size: -
V gene: TRBV9
D gene: TRBD2
J gene: TRBJ2-3
CDR3 protein: CVSSVVALAGHSSTDTQYF
CDR3 DNA: TGTGTCAGCAGCGTAGTAGCACTAGCGGGGCACTCCAGCACAGATACGCAGTATTTT

clone size: many
V gene: TRBV5-4
D gene: -
J gene: TRBJ1-1
CDR3 protein: CASSLPLTGDNPEAFF
CDR3 DNA: TGTGCCAGCAGCTTGCCCTTGACAGGCGACAACCCTGAAGCTTTCTTT

clone size: many
V gene: TRBV7-9
D gene: -
J gene: TRBJ2-7
CDR3 protein: CASSPRQPGPDRYEQYF
CDR3 DNA: TGTGCCAGCAGCCCCCGTCAGCCGGGACCGGACCGCTACGAGCAGTACTTC

clone size: many
V gene: TRBV5-1
D gene: TRBD1
J gene: TRBJ1-3
CDR3 protein: CASSLAAGGSGNTIYF
CDR3 DNA: TGCGCCAGCAGCTTGGCCGCAGGGGGCTCTGGAAACACCATATATTTT

clone size: many
V gene: TRBV4-1
D gene: -
J gene: TRBJ2-7
CDR3 protein: CASSPQQRGDRDYEQYF
CDR3 DNA: TGCGCCAGCAGCCCTCAACAACGAGGAGACAGAGACTACGAGCAGTACTTC

clone size: many
V gene: TRBV19
D gene: TRBD1
J gene: TRBJ1-1
CDR3 protein: CASSIGDRNTEAFF
CDR3 DNA: TGTGCCAGTAGTATCGGGGACAGGAACACTGAAGCTTTCTTT

clone size: few
V gene: TRBV19
D gene: TRBD1
J gene: TRBJ1-5
CDR3 protein: CASSIMDRGNQPQHF
CDR3 DNA: TGTGCCAGTAGTATCATGGACAGGGGAAATCAGCCCCAGCATTTT